In its sample, the clone carrying this T cell receptor beta chain was seen many times. At one end, the junction sequence differs from germline, possibly due to a read error. Amplification from RNA transcripts yielded the TCR beta CDR3 regions. HTBI-primed RT-PCR formed the first round, and a multiplex PCR formed the second. TCRdb processed the multiplex PCR reads anew with MiXCR; each CDR3 protein has one entry. Among a few hundred thousand distinct CDR3 sequences listed, about a sixth were seen once. The data stem from a study of Graves' ophthalmopathy and Graves' hyperthyroidism. The specimen sequenced was peripheral blood. This clonotype originated in a woman under 30 with Graves' ophthalmopathy.

The CDR3 sequence: CSAIRGGEGSF. As DNA, the CDR3 is TGCAGTGCTATAAGGGGCGGAGAGGGGTCCTTC. The chain has TRBV20-1 and TRBJ2-5; D may be TRBD1 or TRBD2 (5 bases each). Germline loops: CDR1 DFQATT, CDR2 SNEGSKA (reference sequence). The CDR3 loop spans 11 amino acids.